Presented here are 16 T cell receptor beta chains from one specimen sequenced in a study of cytomegalovirus exposure and HLA in healthy donors. The primer mix had 60 Vbeta and 13 Jbeta primers. Produced via immunoSEQ multiplex PCR; TCRdb's table is partial and in-frame only. This sample's table has around 52,000 clones. Input material: PBMCs. All receptors derive from a woman in her 50s in good health and CMV-seropositive.

The chain is built from TRBV30 and TRBJ2-6; tentatively, D is TRBD1 (6 bases). Between the trimmed V and J ends, which lost 4 bases and 1 base, there was a span of 20 bases. Germline CDR1 and CDR2: GTSNPN and SVGIG (reference sequence). The CDR3 runs to 18 residues. CDR3 protein: CAWMGHQTPLSGANVLTF. Written as DNA, the CDR3 is TGTGCCTGGATGGGACACCAAACCCCGCTATCTGGGGCCAACGTCCTGACTTTC.

V and J are TRBV30 and TRBJ1-6, with D hard to call. Deletions cut 1 base from V and 7 bases from J, with 11 bases between. The CDR3 extends over 14 amino acids. Germline V CDR1 and CDR2: GTSNPN, SVGIG (reference sequence). CDR3 bases: TGTGCCTGGAGTGCCGGAGTCTCAAATTCACCCCTCCACTTT. Its translation is CAWSAGVSNSPLHF.

In DNA form, the CDR3 reads TGCGCCAGCAGACTGGACAGGGGAAGGGAAAAACTGTTTTTT. It translates to CASRLDRGREKLFF. The chain carries TRBV5-1 and TRBJ1-4; 9 bases fit TRBD1. The CDR3 has 14 amino acids. From germline, CDR1 is SGHRS and CDR2 YFSETQ. V lost 5 bases to trimming and J lost 8 bases; unmatched junction nucleotides: 7.

This chain uses TRBV6-1 with TRBJ1-4; D gene ambiguous. Germline V lookup: CDR1 MNHNS, CDR2 SASEGT. The CDR3 is made up of 14 amino acids. V was trimmed by 1 base and J by 10 bases, leaving 13 bases between them. The CDR3 loop is CASSEVELAIKLFF. For the CDR3, the DNA is TGTGCCAGCAGTGAAGTTGAACTCGCGATAAAACTGTTTTTT.

The chain uses TRBV28 and TRBJ2-2; 7 bases match TRBD2. The CDR3 spans 14 residues. The germline V gene encodes CDR1 MDHEN and CDR2 SYDVKM. The J segment lost 1 base and the V segment lost 5 bases, leaving 1 base of the junction unmatched. CDR3 amino acids: CASSLAENTGELFF. In DNA form, the CDR3 reads TGTGCCAGCAGTCTAGCGGAGAACACCGGGGAGCTGTTTTTT.

The chain couples TRBV19 to TRBJ1-6; D unresolved. Trimming shortened V by 4 bases and J by 0 bases, and 16 bases separated the two germline ends. CDR1 is LNHDA, CDR2 SQIVND, per germline (reference sequence). The CDR3 contains 18 residues. The CDR3 reads CASSTTRPGSSYNSPLHF. The CDR3 nucleotides read TGTGCCAGTAGTACCACGAGACCGGGAAGCTCCTATAATTCACCCCTCCACTTT.

In nucleotides, the CDR3 is TGCGCCAGCAGCCCTACAGGGATCACTGAAGCTTTCTTT. This encodes CASSPTGITEAFF. This chain connects TRBV5-1 to TRBJ1-1, with D possibly matching TRBD1 (6 bases). The germline V gene encodes CDR1 SGHRS and CDR2 YFSETQ. V was shortened by 4 bases and J by 4 bases, with 11 bases between the two germline ends. This CDR3 contains 13 residues.

The V call is TRBV5-6, the J call TRBJ1-5; 10 nucleotides agree with TRBD1. The J segment lost 4 bases and the V segment lost 0 bases, leaving 1 base of the junction unmatched. From germline, CDR1 is SGHDT and CDR2 YYEEEE. The CDR3 is 15 residues long. The CDR3 reads CASSLGTGGNQPQHF. The CDR3 DNA follows: TGTGCCAGCAGCTTGGGGACAGGGGGGAATCAGCCCCAGCATTTT.

The chain links TRBV7-2 to TRBJ2-7; 7 positions agree with TRBD2. V gave up 5 bases and J gave up 0 bases; unmatched junction bases: 7. Germline V gives CDR1 SGHTA, CDR2 FQGNSA. The CDR3 contains 15 residues. CDR3 nucleotides: TGTGCCAGCAGCGCCGCCAGGGAGGGCTCCTACGAGCAGTACTTC. Amino acids: CASSAAREGSYEQYF.

The chain couples TRBV28 to TRBJ2-3, with 8 bases identical to TRBD1. Germline CDR1 is MDHEN and CDR2 is SYDVKM. V was clipped by 6 bases and J by 6 bases; unmatched bases: 14. The CDR3 contains 16 residues. The CDR3 here is CASSPTGTGQWDTQYF. The DNA of the CDR3 is TGTGCCAGCAGCCCAACCGGGACAGGTCAGTGGGATACGCAGTATTTT. The full variable domain, rest sourced from reference TRBV28 and TRBJ2-3, is DVKVTQSSRYLVKRTGEKVFLECVQDMDHENMFWYRQDPGLGLRLIYFSYDVKMKEKGDIPEGYSVSREKKERFSLILESASTNQTSMYLCASSPTGTGQWDTQYFGPGTRLTVL.

The genes are TRBV2 and TRBJ1-2; 7 bases agree with TRBD1. Germline values: CDR1 SNHLY, CDR2 FYNNEI. V trimming: 10 bases; J trimming: 2 bases; junction bases outside the gene matches: 4. This CDR3 contains 12 residues. The CDR3 DNA sequence: TGTGCCACCTCACAGGGGAACTATGGCTACACCTTC. This encodes CATSQGNYGYTF.

CDR3 in DNA: TGTGCCAGCAGCGACAAAGGGGGAACTGAAGCTTTCTTT. Its translation: CASSDKGGTEAFF. The chain employs TRBV7-9 and TRBJ1-1; TRBD1 is a possible D gene (6 bases). Germline CDR1 is SEHNR and CDR2 is FQNEAQ (reference sequence). V was trimmed by 5 bases and J by 5 bases, leaving 12 bases between them. The CDR3 loop spans 13 amino acids.

This chain links TRBV12-5 with TRBJ2-7; 14 positions agree with TRBD2. Germline CDR1 and CDR2: LGHNT and FRNRAP. The CDR3 sequence is 17 residues long. The V and J ends lost 0 bases and 6 bases, in that order; junction bases with no gene match: 7. CDR3 sequence reads: CASGLVQTSGGAGEQYF. CDR3 sequence (DNA): TGTGCTAGTGGTTTGGTCCAGACTAGCGGGGGGGCAGGCGAGCAGTACTTC. Full variable domain (missing parts from reference TRBV12-5 and TRBJ2-7): DARVTQTPRHKVTEMGQEVTMRCQPILGHNTVFWYRQTMMQGLELLAYFRNRAPLDDSGMPKDRFSAEMPDATLATLKIQPSEPRDSAVYFCASGLVQTSGGAGEQYFGPGTRLTVT.

Note on this clone: One end of the junction does not line up with germline, which may come from a read error. The rearrangement links TRBV7-9 to TRBJ2-1; D perhaps matches TRBD1 (6 bases). CDR1 is SEHNR, CDR2 FQNEAQ, per germline (reference sequence). There are 15 residues in the CDR3. The CDR3 is CASSFTGSSDNEQFF. CDR3 sequence (DNA): TGTGCCAGCAGCTTCACAGGGAGCTCCGACAATGAGCAGTTCTTC.

The gene calls are TRBV5-4 and TRBJ1-2; TRBD1 might be the D (6 bases). The CDR3 spans 14 residues. Germline CDR1 reads SGHNT; CDR2 reads YYREEE (reference sequence). Between the trimmed V and J ends, which lost 4 bases and 5 bases, there was a span of 15 bases. CDR3 nucleotides: TGTGCCAGCAGCGCTGGCAGGGGTCAATATGGCTACACCTTC. Translated, it gives CASSAGRGQYGYTF.

V and J are TRBV5-4 and TRBJ2-7, with TRBD1 matching 9 bases. This CDR3 is built from 13 residues. Germline CDR1 SGHNT, CDR2 YYREEE (reference sequence). V shed 6 bases, J shed 5 bases, and the junction held 6 bases outside the gene matches. CDR3 bases: TGTGCCAGCACCGGGACAGGGAGTAACGAGCAGTACTTC. Amino acids: CASTGTGSNEQYF. The full variable domain, completed using reference TRBV5-4 and TRBJ2-7, is ETGVTQSPTHLIKTRGQQVTLRCSSQSGHNTVSWYQQALGQGPQFIFQYYREEENGRGNFPPRFSGLQFPNYSSELNVNALELDDSALYLCASTGTGSNEQYFGPGTRLTVT.